Described below is a single T cell receptor (beta chain) sequence and its context. The sample belongs to a study of T cell changes during pregnancy in multiple sclerosis. Here immunoSEQ multiplex PCR was the method, and the copy in TCRdb shows in-frame clones only, minus some. The table has fewer than 35,000 clones, around 89% seen once; the top ten hold 0.45% to 0.6%. This CDR3 contains 14 residues. Looked up from germline, CDR1 is WNHNN and CDR2 is SYGVQD (reference sequence). V shed 10 bases, J shed 5 bases, and the junction held 11 bases outside the gene matches. The sequence was collected from a female donor in good health, enrolled as a control in a pregnancy study. The sample here was CD4+ T cells from peripheral blood mononuclear cells, taken in the third trimester of pregnancy. This sequence joins TRBV10-1 and TRBJ1-1; 9 nucleotides align to TRBD1. The CDR3 loop reads CANRSGTGWTEAFF. The CDR3 DNA reads TGCGCCAACAGGTCCGGGACAGGGTGGACTGAAGCTTTCTTT.